This T cell receptor (beta chain) was captured in a study of T cells in Graves' hyperthyroidism and ophthalmopathy. As for the study in general: Peripheral blood was acquired at first diagnosis, ahead of any therapy whatsoever. Study-level results: Among clonotypes expanded in thyroid above 0.001, most were also found in blood.

For Graves' hyperthyroidism to be stable, ophthalmopathy could not progress within 18 months. Used for diagnoses were clinical symptoms, serum thyroxine and TRAb, thyroid ultrasound and orbital computed tomography. Researchers took RNA transcripts and amplified the TCR beta CDR3 regions from them. An initial round of RT-PCR targeting the TCR CDR3 relied on the HTBI primer set. TCRdb processed the multiplex PCR reads anew with MiXCR; each CDR3 protein has one entry. This sample carries about 110,000 distinct CDR3 sequences, roughly 15% of them seen once, and the ten largest clones take 40% to 50%. This clonotype was counted only a few times. Its antigen is unidentified. This CDR3 is built from 16 residues. Germline CDR1 is MNHEY and CDR2 is SVGEGT. Trimming cost V 7 bases and J 0 bases; bases outside gene matches: 9.

The TCR originated in a woman aged 45 to 65 with Graves' hyperthyroidism. This chain joins TRBV6-2 or TRBV6-3 and TRBJ1-5, with 7 bases fitting TRBD1. The specimen sequenced was blood. CDR3 loop: CASTRQGYNSNQPQHF. CDR3 sequence (DNA): TGTGCCAGCACCCGACAGGGATACAATAGCAATCAGCCCCAGCATTTT.